The 18 T cell receptor beta chains listed next were all sequenced from one sample in a study of blood T cell repertoires in COVID-19. Profiled with immunoSEQ multiplex PCR; TCRdb holds only in-frame clones, not every one. The profile shows some 250,000 clones, about 80% of them singletons. The sequenced material came from peripheral blood. Receptors were obtained from a woman aged 80 or over with acute or convalescent COVID-19.

The chain carries TRBV12-3 or TRBV12-4 and TRBJ2-7, with 7 bases lining up with TRBD1. The CDR3 loop spans 13 amino acids. V shed 4 bases, J shed 2 bases, and the junction held 2 bases outside the gene matches. The CDR3 reads CASSSGQTYEQYF. The CDR3, as DNA: TGTGCCAGCAGTTCGGGACAGACCTACGAGCAGTACTTC.

The rearrangement joins TRBV7-2 to TRBJ1-6; 8 bases are shared with TRBD1. With V trimmed by 4 bases and J by 8 bases, 13 bases remained unmatched. This CDR3 contains 17 residues. Germline V CDR1 and CDR2: SGHTA, FQGNSA. The DNA of the CDR3 is TGTGCCAGCAGCTCGACGACAGGGGTTCGGAAACATTCACCCCTCCACTTT. It codes for CASSSTTGVRKHSPLHF.

The rearrangement joins TRBV6-2 or TRBV6-3 to TRBJ2-7, with TRBD2 matching over 7 bases. The germline CDR1 and CDR2 sequences are MNHEY and SVGEGT. Trimming removed 5 bases from V and 2 bases from J; junction bases left unmatched: 0. The CDR3 consists of 12 residues. The CDR3 loop is CASSGLAYEQYF. The DNA for the CDR3 is TGTGCCAGCAGTGGACTAGCCTACGAGCAGTACTTC.

The chain carries TRBV5-1 and TRBJ1-6; D possibly corresponds to TRBD1 (6 bases). Germline lookup yields CDR1 SGHRS and CDR2 YFSETQ. The CDR3 runs 19 residues. V lost 0 bases to trimming and J lost 9 bases, with 25 bases between them. The CDR3 coding sequence is TGCGCCAGCAGCTTGGCAACGATATCAGGGGTGGGGAAGGGTTCACCCCTCCACTTT. It codes for CASSLATISGVGKGSPLHF.

V is TRBV12-3 or TRBV12-4 and J is TRBJ1-2, with D possibly TRBD1 on 5 matching bases. Trimming pared 2 bases from V and 7 bases from J, leaving 11 bases between. The CDR3 consists of 13 residues. The CDR3 DNA follows: TGTGCCAGCAGTTTACGGGGGTTAGGTGGCTACACCTTC. It codes for CASSLRGLGGYTF.

The rearrangement links TRBV11-1 to TRBJ1-1, with no clear D. This CDR3 has 13 amino acids. Germline values: CDR1 SGHAT, CDR2 FQDESV (reference sequence). The V end was cut by 4 bases, the J end by 0 bases, with 6 bases between. CDR3 DNA sequence: TGTGCCAGCAGCTCCGAGATGAACACTGAAGCTTTCTTT. This sequence encodes CASSSEMNTEAFF.

The V and J genes are TRBV5-6 and TRBJ2-4; a weak D match, TRBD1 (6 bases). Trimming left V 4 bases short and J 0 bases short, with 23 bases between. The CDR3 loop spans 19 amino acids. Germline V gene sequence: CDR1 SGHDT, CDR2 YYEEEE. For the CDR3, the DNA is TGTGCCAGCAGCGGGCTTAAGGGACACGCCGACCTAGCCAAAAACATTCAGTACTTC. It specifies CASSGLKGHADLAKNIQYF.

This clone was found a few times. The V gene is TRBV29-1, the J gene TRBJ1-4, with D tentatively TRBD1 (5 bases). Germline values: CDR1 SQVTM, CDR2 ANQGSEA. This CDR3 has 13 residues. The V gene lost 7 bases and the J gene lost 6 bases, with 15 bases spanning the gap. In DNA form, the CDR3 reads TGCAGCGCCCGGGGACGCGGGGATGAAAAACTGTTTTTT. Its protein is CSARGRGDEKLFF.

Comment on this clone: The same CDR3 also results from other DNA sequences found in this sample. V and J are TRBV11-2 and TRBJ1-6; D ambiguous. In germline, CDR1 is SGHAT, CDR2 FQNNGV. Trimming removed 0 bases from V and 7 bases from J, with 4 bases in between. The CDR3 is 13 residues long. CDR3 region: CASSLEGNSPLHF. In nucleotides, the CDR3 is TGTGCCAGCAGCTTAGAGGGCAATTCACCCCTCCACTTT.

As DNA, the CDR3 is TGCGCCAGCAGCTTGGGTAGCGGGGGCGGCCTTTGGGAGCAGTACTTC. It is translated as CASSLGSGGGLWEQYF. V is TRBV5-1 and J is TRBJ2-7; TRBD2 matches 9 bases. This CDR3 has 16 residues. Germline V gene data show CDR1 as SGHRS and CDR2 as YFSETQ. Losses at the gene ends were 0 bases for V and 7 bases for J; bases not matched to a gene: 11.

The chain couples TRBV2 to TRBJ2-7; D is possibly TRBD1 (5 bases). Per germline, CDR1 SNHLY and CDR2 FYNNEI. This CDR3 spans 12 amino acids. V lost 4 bases and J lost 9, with 13 bases in between. CDR3 in amino acids: CASSAGPTVQYF. In nucleotides, the CDR3 is TGTGCCAGCAGTGCAGGGCCTACGGTGCAGTACTTC.

In its sample, this clone was seen once. This chain uses TRBV18 with TRBJ2-2; perhaps TRBD1 as D (5 bases). Germline loops: CDR1 KGHSH, CDR2 LQKENI. The CDR3 is 19 residues long. The ends were cut back, 6 bases at V and 3 bases at J, with 26 bases in the middle. CDR3 protein: CASSSLRTQDTADTGELFF. In DNA form, the CDR3 reads TGTGCCAGCTCTTCACTCCGGACACAGGATACCGCGGACACCGGGGAGCTGTTTTTT.

The gene calls are TRBV2 and TRBJ2-2, with 7 bases identical to TRBD2. This CDR3 is built from 15 residues. Per germline, CDR1 SNHLY and CDR2 FYNNEI. V dropped 4 bases and J dropped 5; count of bases not matched to a gene: 7. CDR3 in DNA: TGTGCCAGCAGTGGAGCGGGGTCGGGGACCGGGGAGCTGTTTTTT. It is translated as CASSGAGSGTGELFF. Supplemented by reference TRBV2 and TRBJ2-2, the full variable domain reads EPEVTQTPSHQVTQMGQEVILRCVPISNHLYFYWYRQILGQKVEFLVSFYNNEISEKSEIFDDQFSVERPDGSNFTLKIRSTKLEDSAMYFCASSGAGSGTGELFFGEGSRLTVL.

This clone was detected only a few times. This sequence joins TRBV27 and TRBJ2-1; 12 bases line up with TRBD2. This CDR3 is 13 amino acids long. V lost 6 bases and J lost 7; bases outside the gene matches: 1. Germline V gene data show CDR1 as MNHEY and CDR2 as SMNVEV (reference sequence). The CDR3 sequence is CASRGTSGNEQFF. The DNA of the CDR3 is TGTGCCAGCAGGGGGACTAGCGGGAATGAGCAGTTCTTC.

The genes are TRBV19 and TRBJ2-7; 7 bases are a match to TRBD2. The ends lost 3 bases at V and 7 bases at J; junction bases unmatched: 3. Germline V gene lookup returns CDR1 LNHDA and CDR2 SQIVND (reference sequence). The CDR3 sequence is 12 residues long. The CDR3 sequence is CASSIGGREQYF. Written as DNA, the CDR3 is TGTGCCAGTAGTATCGGGGGGAGAGAGCAGTACTTC. The whole variable domain, remainder taken from reference TRBV19 and TRBJ2-7, is DGGITQSPKYLFRKEGQNVTLSCEQNLNHDAMYWYRQDPGQGLRLIYYSQIVNDFQKGDIAEGYSVSREKKESFPLTVTSAQKNPTAFYLCASSIGGREQYFGPGTRLTVT.

This chain links TRBV18 with TRBJ1-1; D not resolved. This CDR3 is built from 14 residues. The germline V gene has CDR1 KGHSH and CDR2 LQKENI. Between the trimmed V and J ends, which lost 5 bases and 3 bases, there was a span of 13 bases. The CDR3, as DNA: TGTGCCAGCTCATGGAGGGAGGCGGACACTGAAGCTTTCTTT. Translating it yields CASSWREADTEAFF. The full variable domain, rest sourced from reference TRBV18 and TRBJ1-1, is NAGVMQNPRHLVRRRGQEARLRCSPMKGHSHVYWYRQLPEEGLKFMVYLQKENIIDESGMPKERFSAEFPKEGPSILRIQQVVRGDSAAYFCASSWREADTEAFFGQGTRLTVV.

This sequence joins TRBV4-2 and TRBJ1-2; D possibly corresponds to TRBD1 (6 bases). Trimming cost V 3 bases and J 5 bases, with 10 bases left between them. The length of the CDR3 is 13 residues. Germline lookup yields CDR1 LGHNA and CDR2 YNFKEQ. CDR3 region: CASSHLQGYGYTF. The CDR3 nucleotides are TGTGCCAGCAGCCATCTACAGGGTTATGGCTACACCTTC.

J is TRBJ1-4 and V is TRBV5-1, with 8 nucleotides matching TRBD1. In germline, CDR1 is SGHRS, CDR2 YFSETQ. Trimming cost V 4 bases and J 4 bases; bases outside gene matches: 9. This CDR3 spans 16 amino acids. Written as DNA, the CDR3 is TGCGCCAGCAGCCAGAATGGACAGGGAGGTAATGAAAAACTGTTTTTT. The encoded protein is CASSQNGQGGNEKLFF. The whole variable domain, filled in from reference TRBV5-1 and TRBJ1-4, reads KAGVTQTPRYLIKTRGQQVTLSCSPISGHRSVSWYQQTPGQGLQFLFEYFSETQRNKGNFPGRFSGRQFSNSRSEMNVSTLELGDSALYLCASSQNGQGGNEKLFFGSGTQLSVL.